The 25 T cell receptor beta chains below come from one sample, sequenced in a study of blood T cell repertoires in COVID-19. The protocol was immunoSEQ multiplex PCR, while the TCRdb copy is restricted to in-frame clones and leaves out a portion. In the table there are about 66,000 clones, 89% of which are singletons. Sequencing was carried out using peripheral blood. The receptors derive from a man aged 60 to 75 with acute or convalescent COVID-19.

The chain recombines TRBV6-6 with TRBJ1-5, with D perhaps matching TRBD1 (6 bases). Trimming took 5 bases from V and 7 from J, leaving 21 bases between them. Looked up from germline, CDR1 is MNHNY and CDR2 is SVGAGI (reference sequence). This CDR3 is 16 amino acids long. CDR3 coding DNA: TGTGCCAGCAGTACCCCGGACAGTTCAAGGTCGCAGCCCCAGCATTTT. This sequence encodes CASSTPDSSRSQPQHF.

The chain combines TRBV29-1 with TRBJ1-1; D is perhaps TRBD1 (6 bases). Germline CDR1 is SQVTM and CDR2 is ANQGSEA. Trimming pared 7 bases from V and 4 bases from J, leaving 16 bases between. The CDR3 has 13 amino acids. The CDR3 nucleotides are TGCAGCGGACGGGAGGGGGGCCCCACTGAAGCTTTCTTT. Its translation is CSGREGGPTEAFF. The full variable domain, with the rest looked up from reference TRBV29-1 and TRBJ1-1, is SAVISQKPSRDICQRGTSLTIQCQVDSQVTMMFWYRQQPGQSLTLIATANQGSEATYESGFVIDKFPISRPNLTFSTLTVSNMSPEDSSIYLCSGREGGPTEAFFGQGTRLTVV.

The chain employs TRBV5-1 and TRBJ1-6, with D uncertain. Looked up from germline, CDR1 is SGHRS and CDR2 is YFSETQ. The V gene lost 2 bases and the J gene lost 0 bases, with 6 bases spanning the gap. This CDR3 region has 15 residues. The chain's CDR3 is CASSFGSSYNSPLHF. CDR3 sequence (DNA): TGCGCCAGCAGCTTTGGGAGCTCCTATAATTCACCCCTCCACTTT.

This clone appeared a single time. V and J are TRBV5-1 and TRBJ2-1; tentatively, D is TRBD2 (6 bases). Germline CDR1 and CDR2: SGHRS and YFSETQ. The CDR3 totals 13 residues. The ends were cut back, 0 bases at V and 7 bases at J, with 8 bases in the middle. DNA of the CDR3: TGCGCCAGCAGCTTGGTCCTAGCGAATGAGCAGTTCTTC. This encodes CASSLVLANEQFF.

This sequence joins TRBV27 and TRBJ2-5, with 7 positions matching TRBD1. The CDR3 has 13 amino acids. CDR1 and CDR2 from the germline V gene are MNHEY and SMNVEV (reference sequence). The junction had 6 bases not matched to a gene; V was cut back by 6 bases and J by 5 bases. The CDR3 coding sequence is TGTGCCAGCAGCTCGACAGGGCGGGAGACCCAGTACTTC. Protein sequence: CASSSTGRETQYF.

V gene TRBV11-3 combines with J gene TRBJ1-1; 7 positions agree with TRBD1. The germline V gene encodes CDR1 SGHNT and CDR2 YENEEA. This CDR3 comprises 12 residues. With 0 bases clipped from V and 11 bases from J, the junction kept 3 bases outside the gene matches. The CDR3 DNA is TGTGCCAGCAGCTTAGAGGGACAGAGGGCTTTCTTT. Amino acid sequence: CASSLEGQRAFF.

This sequence joins TRBV12-5 and TRBJ1-1; 7 nucleotides align to TRBD1. The CDR3 length is 15 residues. Losses at the gene ends were 7 bases for V and 4 bases for J; bases not matched to a gene: 12. Germline-derived CDR1 and CDR2 are LGHNT and FRNRAP. The CDR3 loop reads CASVPDRAGATEAFF. CDR3 bases: TGTGCTAGTGTCCCAGACAGGGCCGGGGCCACTGAAGCTTTCTTT.

The chain recombines TRBV6-5 with TRBJ2-7, with TRBD1 matching 7 bases. CDR1 is MNHEY, CDR2 SVGAGI, per germline. The J segment lost 3 bases and the V segment lost 6 bases, leaving 8 bases of the junction unmatched. There are 14 residues in the CDR3. DNA of the CDR3: TGTGCCAGCAGCTACGGGACAGAACTCTACGAGCAGTACTTC. Translation: CASSYGTELYEQYF.

J is TRBJ1-1 and V is TRBV5-1; D is unclear. V gave up 1 base and J gave up 3 bases, with 10 bases separating them. The length of the CDR3 is 14 residues. Germline CDR1 reads SGHRS; CDR2 reads YFSETQ. CDR3 DNA sequence: TGCGCCAGCAGCTTGAGGTCGGGTTACACTGAAGCTTTCTTT. Translation: CASSLRSGYTEAFF.

This clone was detected only a few times. The chain recombines TRBV3-1 (or the pseudogene TRBV3-2) with TRBJ2-7, with D hard to call. The CDR3 runs to 15 residues. V was trimmed by 4 bases and J by 3 bases, leaving 16 bases between them. CDR1 and CDR2 from the germline V gene are LGHDT and YNNKEL (reference sequence). The CDR3: CASSRQDLYYYEQYF. The CDR3 DNA reads TGTGCCAGCAGCCGCCAAGACCTTTACTACTACGAGCAGTACTTC.

The genes are TRBV5-1 and TRBJ1-1; D call uncertain. The CDR3 is made up of 15 amino acids. The V gene's germline CDR1 is SGHRS and CDR2 YFSETQ. V lost 0 bases to trimming and J lost 8 bases, with 17 bases between them. CDR3 region: CASSLAVRGPNEAFF. As DNA, the CDR3 is TGCGCCAGCAGCTTGGCCGTCCGTGGCCCGAACGAAGCTTTCTTT.

DNA of the CDR3: TGTGCCTGGAGTAGGGTGGGGCAGTCTTACACTGAAGCTTTCTTT. Protein sequence: CAWSRVGQSYTEAFF. This sequence joins TRBV30 and TRBJ1-1, with D possibly TRBD1 on 5 matching bases. CDR1 GTSNPN and CDR2 SVGIG come from the germline V gene (reference sequence). The CDR3 sequence is 15 residues long. Trimming removed 2 bases from V and 3 bases from J, with 16 bases in between.

This clone was seen more than once but under ten times. The chain employs TRBV29-1 and TRBJ1-2; 11 bases line up with TRBD1. The CDR3 contains 13 residues. Germline assignment: CDR1 SQVTM and CDR2 ANQGSEA. V lost 6 bases and J lost 5; bases outside the gene matches: 5. The CDR3 is CSVGQGAVYGYTF. Written as DNA, the CDR3 is TGCAGCGTCGGACAGGGGGCCGTATATGGCTACACCTTC.

By proportion, this clone is medium-sized. The chain couples TRBV2 to TRBJ1-5; D is perhaps TRBD1 (5 bases). CDR3 length: 15 residues. The V gene's germline CDR1 is SNHLY and CDR2 FYNNEI. Trimming left V 5 bases short and J 0 bases short, with 11 bases between. The CDR3 sequence is CASSTTDDSNQPQHF. DNA for the CDR3: TGTGCCAGCAGTACGACAGATGATAGCAATCAGCCCCAGCATTTT.

The chain has TRBV3-1 (or the pseudogene TRBV3-2) and TRBJ2-1, with D perhaps TRBD2 (5 bases). CDR1 and CDR2 from the germline V gene are LGHDT and YNNKEL (reference sequence). The V end was cut by 1 base, the J end by 9 bases, with 10 bases between. There are 13 residues in the CDR3. The CDR3 DNA reads as TGTGCCAGCAGCCAAGCGCTAGCAGGTGAGCAGTTCTTC. Translation gives CASSQALAGEQFF.

Concerning this clone: The sample has other DNA sequences that encode this CDR3 too. The V call is TRBV5-1, the J call TRBJ2-7, with 9 bases lining up with TRBD1. Germline CDR1 reads SGHRS; CDR2 reads YFSETQ. Germline trimming cut 4 bases from V and 3 bases from J; bases unmatched to any gene: 5. There are 14 residues in the CDR3. The CDR3 here is CASSPRTGDYEQYF. CDR3 DNA sequence: TGCGCCAGCAGCCCTAGGACAGGGGACTACGAGCAGTACTTC. The full variable domain, its missing parts supplied by reference TRBV5-1 and TRBJ2-7, is KAGVTQTPRYLIKTRGQQVTLSCSPISGHRSVSWYQQTPGQGLQFLFEYFSETQRNKGNFPGRFSGRQFSNSRSEMNVSTLELGDSALYLCASSPRTGDYEQYFGPGTRLTVT.

V usage is TRBV6-5 and J usage is TRBJ1-5; D is possibly TRBD1 (6 bases). The CDR3 runs 13 residues. Trimming took 8 bases from V and 7 from J, leaving 15 bases between them. From germline, CDR1 is MNHEY and CDR2 SVGAGI. The CDR3 bases are TGTGCCAGCCGCGGACAGACCTGGCAGCCCCAGCATTTT. Translation gives CASRGQTWQPQHF.

In nucleotides, the CDR3 is TGTGCCAGCAGCTTAGTTGGCCGGGAGGGGACGATGAAGTATGGCTACACCTTC. As protein: CASSLVGREGTMKYGYTF. The chain is built from TRBV11-3 and TRBJ1-2; TRBD1 is a possible D gene (5 bases). Trimming pared 1 base from V and 5 bases from J, leaving 23 bases between. Germline lookup yields CDR1 SGHNT and CDR2 YENEEA. CDR3 length: 18 amino acids.

This chain links TRBV4-1 with TRBJ1-4, with D perhaps matching TRBD1 (6 bases). In germline, CDR1 is MGHRA, CDR2 YSYEKL. The V end lost 7 bases, the J end lost 2 bases, and 17 bases lay between the germline ends. The CDR3 is 16 residues long. The CDR3 DNA follows: TGCGCCAGCAACCCCTCGGGGGGGGGCACTAATGAAAAACTGTTTTTT. Its protein is CASNPSGGGTNEKLFF.

The chain combines TRBV6-6 with TRBJ1-5, with 7 bases aligning to TRBD1. This CDR3 has 14 residues. Per the germline V gene, CDR1 is MNHNY and CDR2 is SVGAGI (reference sequence). The V segment lost 0 bases and the J segment 5 bases; nucleotides outside the gene matches: 1. The CDR3, as DNA: TGTGCCAGCAGTTACTCCCAGGGGGATCAGCCCCAGCATTTT. It encodes CASSYSQGDQPQHF.

The chain employs TRBV5-1 and TRBJ2-2; D unclear. Germline values: CDR1 SGHRS, CDR2 YFSETQ. V shed 1 base and J shed 6 bases, with 4 bases lying between them. This CDR3 is built from 12 residues. CDR3 DNA: TGCGCCAGCAGCTTGTACTCCGGGGAGCTGTTTTTT. Amino acid sequence: CASSLYSGELFF.

The chain links TRBV11-2 to TRBJ2-1; 10 nucleotides agree with TRBD1. The V gene's germline CDR1 is SGHAT and CDR2 FQNNGV. CDR3 length equals 15 residues. J lost 4 bases, V lost 5 bases, and 5 bases had no gene match. CDR3 sequence (DNA): TGTGCCAGCAGCCGGGACAGGGGAATATACAATGAGCAGTTCTTC. This encodes CASSRDRGIYNEQFF.

This clone has just one count. The gene calls are TRBV14 and TRBJ2-2; possibly TRBD1 for D (5 bases). CDR1 is SGHDN and CDR2 is FVKESK in the germline V gene. V lost 4 bases and J lost 6, with 15 bases in between. This CDR3 is 15 amino acids long. This CDR3 reads CASSLWVGHSGELFF. As DNA, the CDR3 is TGTGCCAGCAGCCTTTGGGTAGGACACTCCGGGGAGCTGTTTTTT.

This chain connects TRBV30 to TRBJ1-1; 11 bases are shared with TRBD1. This CDR3 region has 16 residues. Trimming cost V 2 bases and J 0 bases; bases outside gene matches: 5. The V gene's germline CDR1 is GTSNPN and CDR2 SVGIG (reference sequence). The CDR3 sequence is CAWSSWTGGMNTEAFF. CDR3 coding DNA: TGTGCCTGGAGTTCCTGGACAGGGGGCATGAACACTGAAGCTTTCTTT.

The V and J genes are TRBV11-3 and TRBJ2-1, with no clear D. The CDR3 consists of 15 residues. V was cut by 1 base and J by 4 bases, with 11 bases left in between. Germline V CDR1 and CDR2: SGHNT, YENEEA. The CDR3 nucleotides read TGTGCCAGCAGCTTAGGGAACAGACAATACAATGAGCAGTTCTTC. It codes for CASSLGNRQYNEQFF.